The TCR beta chain under discussion was sequenced for a study of graft-versus-host responses after intestinal transplantation. Across the study: Uniformly, recipients were administered anti-thymocyte globulin induction with subsequent tacrolimus and steroids for about 3 years.

Regarding this clone: No antigen is known for it.

The table came from immunoSEQ multiplex PCR; TCRdb's copy has only in-frame clones and leaves some out. Here the sample spans 150,000 or so clones, about 90% being singletons. V was clipped by 6 bases and J by 4 bases, with 13 bases between them. Germline V CDR1 and CDR2: WSHSY, SAAADI. CDR3 length: 13 amino acids. The study's findings and limits: Detected in recipient marrow were GvH clones, some of which were first observed in ileum or blood.

The genes are TRBV10-2 and TRBJ2-7, with D hard to call. Sequencing used unstimulated CD4+ T cells sorted from spleen or lymph node cells, obtained before intestinal transplant. The origin of this receptor is a human donor who received an intestinal transplant. CDR3 region: CASSPGQRYEQYF. CDR3 coding DNA: TGCGCCAGCAGCCCGGGCCAACGATACGAGCAGTACTTC.